This is a list of T cell receptor beta chains from one sample in a study of radiation and T cells in renal cell carcinoma. This table comes from immunoSEQ multiplex PCR, and its TCRdb copy is limited to in-frame clones, with some not included. This table holds under 200,000 clones, 88% found once. The sequencing here drew on blood, taken from a patient whose treatment included radiotherapy and nephrectomy. The receptors were sampled from a woman aged 45 to 65 with renal cell carcinoma. CDR3s include the opening cysteine and the closing phenylalanine or tryptophan. The D gene is left open where the match is weak. Clone size is stated in some rows and not others, as once, few, many or a class when expanded.

CDR3 protein	CDR3 DNA	D gene	clone size	J gene	V gene
CSGTPSGGAFEQFF	TGCAGCGGGACTCCGAGCGGGGGGGCCTTTGAGCAGTTCTTC	TRBD2	-	TRBJ2-1	TRBV29-1
CASSAQGVDQPQHF	TGTGCCAGCAGCGCACAGGGGGTTGATCAGCCCCAGCATTTT	TRBD1	-	TRBJ1-5	TRBV5-6
CASSLAGSYEQYF	TGCGCCAGCAGCTTAGCAGGGTCCTACGAGCAGTACTTC	-	-	TRBJ2-7	TRBV5-1
CASSILRPSNQPQHF	TGTGCCAGTAGTATTCTTAGGCCCAGCAATCAGCCCCAGCATTTT	-	-	TRBJ1-5	TRBV19
CSVESQSGYYGYTF	TGCAGCGTTGAATCACAGTCCGGCTACTATGGCTACACCTTC	-	few	TRBJ1-2	TRBV29-1
CASSKWQGSSYEQYF	TGTGCCAGCAGCAAGTGGCAGGGGAGCTCCTACGAGCAGTACTTC	-	-	TRBJ2-7	TRBV21-1
CASSEPSGVLLETQYF	TGTGCCAGCAGTGAACCTAGCGGGGTGCTACTAGAGACCCAGTACTTC	TRBD2	once	TRBJ2-5	TRBV6-1
CASSLEMSEYNEQFF	TGTGCCAGCAGCTTAGAAATGAGCGAGTACAATGAGCAGTTCTTC	-	-	TRBJ2-1	TRBV7-2
CASSYGTSGVEQYF	TGTGCCAGCAGCTATGGGACTAGCGGGGTCGAGCAGTACTTC	TRBD2	few	TRBJ2-7	TRBV7-3
CASSSPAGFYEQYF	TGTGCCAGCAGTTCCCCGGCAGGGTTCTACGAGCAGTACTTC	-	-	TRBJ2-7	TRBV28
CASSLNGASTDTQYF	TGCGCCAGCAGCTTGAATGGGGCTAGCACAGATACGCAGTATTTT	-	-	TRBJ2-3	TRBV5-1
CASSLGEEDTQYF	TGCGCCAGCAGCCTCGGTGAAGAAGATACGCAGTATTTT	-	once	TRBJ2-3	TRBV4-1
CASSRRWGARVGTNQPQHF	TGTGCCAGCAGCCGCAGATGGGGGGCGCGAGTAGGGACGAATCAGCCCCAGCATTTT	-	-	TRBJ1-5	TRBV7-2
CASSATGTGYEQYF	TGTGCCAGCAGCGCCACCGGGACAGGGTACGAGCAGTACTTC	TRBD1	-	TRBJ2-7	TRBV7-3
CASSLWGNSYEQYF	TGTGCCAGCAGCTTATGGGGAAACTCCTACGAGCAGTACTTC	-	once	TRBJ2-7	TRBV7-8
CASSLSQGGSQPQHF	TGTGCCAGCAGTCTAAGCCAGGGAGGCAGTCAGCCCCAGCATTTT	-	-	TRBJ1-5	TRBV6-6
CASSGDRGIDEQFF	TGTGCCAGCAGTGGGGACAGGGGAATCGATGAGCAGTTCTTC	TRBD1	-	TRBJ2-1	TRBV6-1
CASSTPGRRGYTF	TGTGCCAGTAGTACTCCGGGACGTCGCGGCTACACCTTC	-	-	TRBJ1-2	TRBV19
CASSSGRGIYTDTQYF	TGTGCCAGCAGTTCGGGGCGGGGGATTTACACAGATACGCAGTATTTT	TRBD2	-	TRBJ2-3	TRBV6-5
CASTSEPSYEQYF	TGTGCCAGCACCTCCGAACCCTCCTACGAGCAGTACTTC	-	once	TRBJ2-7	TRBV2
CASSLGDSGPYGYTF	TGCGCCAGCAGCTTGGGGGACAGCGGACCCTATGGCTACACCTTC	TRBD1	few	TRBJ1-2	TRBV5-1
CASSLRSETRETQYF	TGTGCCAGCAGCCTCCGTTCTGAGACTAGAGAGACCCAGTACTTC	-	-	TRBJ2-5	TRBV5-4
CASSLGQGIYGYTF	TGCGCCAGCAGCCTCGGACAGGGGATCTATGGCTACACCTTC	TRBD1	-	TRBJ1-2	TRBV5-1
CASSQVSTGEQFF	TGTGCCAGCAGCCAAGTCTCCACCGGGGAGCAGTTCTTC	-	-	TRBJ2-1	TRBV14
CASSHRGLNYGYTF	TGTGCCAGCAGCCACAGGGGGTTAAACTATGGCTACACCTTC	TRBD1	-	TRBJ1-2	TRBV6-5
CASSFTGQETQYF	TGTGCCAGCAGCTTCACAGGCCAAGAGACCCAGTACTTC	-	once	TRBJ2-5	TRBV11-2
CASSLRGDHGTEAFF	TGTGCCAGCAGCTTAAGGGGGGACCATGGGACTGAAGCTTTCTTT	-	-	TRBJ1-1	TRBV7-8
CASSLGQTGERTDTQYF	TGTGCCAGCAGCTTAGGTCAAACGGGGGAGCGCACAGATACGCAGTATTTT	-	-	TRBJ2-3	TRBV7-9
CASSLAGVETQYF	TGCGCCAGCAGCTTGGCGGGGGTGGAGACCCAGTACTTC	-	-	TRBJ2-5	TRBV5-1
CATSRGDMGPYEQYF	TGTGCCACCAGCAGGGGCGACATGGGGCCCTACGAGCAGTACTTC	-	-	TRBJ2-7	TRBV15
CSVDWGLNNQPQHF	TGCAGCGTTGATTGGGGGCTAAACAATCAGCCCCAGCATTTT	-	few	TRBJ1-5	TRBV29-1
CASSRGDGIYEQYF	TGTGCCAGTAGTCGGGGGGACGGAATATACGAGCAGTACTTC	TRBD2	once	TRBJ2-7	TRBV19
CAWSPGFNYGYTF	TGTGCCTGGAGTCCCGGTTTTAACTATGGCTACACCTTC	-	once	TRBJ1-2	TRBV30
CASSHGQGAAEQFF	TGTGCCAGCAGCCATGGCCAGGGGGCGGCCGAGCAGTTCTTC	TRBD1	medium-sized	TRBJ2-1	TRBV27
CASTKTQGNYGYTF	TGTGCCAGCACCAAAACACAGGGGAACTATGGCTACACCTTC	TRBD1	-	TRBJ1-2	TRBV5-8
CASSPIKDSPLHF	TGCGCCAGCAGCCCGATAAAGGATTCACCCCTCCACTTT	-	-	TRBJ1-6	TRBV4-1
CASSLGSGPYEQYF	TGCGCCAGCAGCTTGGGTAGCGGTCCCTACGAGCAGTACTTC	-	-	TRBJ2-7	TRBV5-1
CASSPGWSGRGGYGYTF	TGTGCCAGCAGCCCAGGGTGGTCTGGCAGGGGAGGTTATGGCTACACCTTC	-	-	TRBJ1-2	TRBV7-6
CASSPGGRETQYF	TGTGCCAGTAGTCCGGGGGGGCGAGAGACCCAGTACTTC	TRBD2	-	TRBJ2-5	TRBV19
CASSLIPGTQKETQYF	TGTGCCAGCAGCTTAATTCCTGGGACTCAAAAAGAGACCCAGTACTTC	-	-	TRBJ2-5	TRBV7-2
CASSQEGLATNTGELFF	TGCGCCAGCAGCCAAGAAGGGCTAGCCACGAACACCGGGGAGCTGTTTTTT	-	-	TRBJ2-2	TRBV4-1
CASSLVAGGGGYTF	TGCGCCAGCAGCTTGGTGGCAGGGGGTGGTGGCTACACCTTC	TRBD1	-	TRBJ1-2	TRBV5-1
CATQRGSLNNEQFF	TGTGCCACACAAAGGGGATCCCTAAACAATGAGCAGTTCTTC	-	-	TRBJ2-1	TRBV2
CASSLFPGAGSDTQYF	TGCGCCAGCAGCTTGTTTCCGGGGGCAGGATCAGATACGCAGTATTTT	-	-	TRBJ2-3	TRBV5-1
CASSVEGSGGHGETQYF	TGTGCCAGCAGCGTAGAAGGGTCGGGGGGGCATGGAGAGACCCAGTACTTC	TRBD2	-	TRBJ2-5	TRBV9
CASRATTGINSPLHF	TGTGCCAGCAGAGCAACGACAGGGATCAATTCACCCCTCCACTTT	TRBD1	-	TRBJ1-6	TRBV6-4
CASSLPDRAIGEAFF	TGTGCCAGCAGCCTACCGGACAGGGCAATAGGTGAAGCTTTCTTT	TRBD1	-	TRBJ1-1	TRBV11-2
CASSLTGTGVDEKLFF	TGTGCCAGCAGCTTAACCGGGACAGGGGTCGATGAAAAACTGTTTTTT	TRBD1	-	TRBJ1-4	TRBV13
CASSPGLSTDTQYF	TGTGCCAGCAGCCCAGGACTGAGCACAGATACGCAGTATTTT	-	-	TRBJ2-3	TRBV14
CAARGLYNSPLHF	TGTGCCGCCAGGGGGCTCTATAATTCACCCCTCCACTTT	TRBD1	once	TRBJ1-6	TRBV30
CASSQGQGLTEAFF	TGCGCCAGCAGCCAGGGACAGGGACTCACTGAAGCTTTCTTT	TRBD1	-	TRBJ1-1	TRBV4-1
CASSPGIAGRGTEAFF	TGTGCCAGCTCACCCGGAATAGCTGGCAGGGGCACTGAAGCTTTCTTT	-	-	TRBJ1-1	TRBV18
CSVERISSGNTIYF	TGCAGCGTTGAACGGATCAGCTCTGGAAACACCATATATTTT	-	-	TRBJ1-3	TRBV29-1
CASSEQSSNIQYF	TGTGCCAGCAGTGAACAGTCATCAAACATTCAGTACTTC	-	-	TRBJ2-4	TRBV6-1
CASSLWSWLQTDSTGELFF	TGTGCCAGCAGCTTATGGTCGTGGCTCCAGACAGACAGCACCGGGGAGCTGTTTTTT	-	-	TRBJ2-2	TRBV7-6
CASSLLQTGGADTQYF	TGTGCCAGCAGCTTACTACAGACAGGGGGAGCAGATACGCAGTATTTT	TRBD1	few	TRBJ2-3	TRBV11-2
CASSIPGRGPYEQYF	TGTGCCAGTAGTATACCGGGCAGGGGCCCCTACGAGCAGTACTTC	-	-	TRBJ2-7	TRBV19
CASSLLPGDEQFF	TGTGCCAGCAGCTTACTTCCGGGTGATGAGCAGTTCTTC	-	-	TRBJ2-1	TRBV11-3
CASSLGQALSEQFF	TGTGCTAGCAGCCTAGGACAGGCTTTGAGTGAGCAGTTCTTC	TRBD1	-	TRBJ2-1	TRBV7-7
CASSHLRGEHQPQHF	TGTGCCAGCAGCCATCTACGGGGGGAGCATCAGCCCCAGCATTTT	-	-	TRBJ1-5	TRBV14